The TCR beta chain described here comes from a study of T cells after posttransplantation cyclophosphamide. About this clone itself: Its matching antigen is unknown.

CDR1 is SGDLS, CDR2 YYNGEE, per germline. V shed 0 bases and J shed 0 bases, with 19 bases lying between them. The length of the CDR3 is 20 residues. Sequencing was performed with immunoSEQ multiplex PCR; in TCRdb, only in-frame clones are kept and a portion is missing. The repertoire includes 11,000 to 15,000 clones, roughly four fifths of them detected once, and roughly 1.2% sits in the top ten. Notes on the study in general: Blood and skin or GI T cell repertoires showed limited TRB overlap. Recipient CMV seropositivity and CMV reactivation strongly tracked TRB clonality.

The rearrangement links TRBV9 to TRBJ2-6; perhaps TRBD2 as D (5 bases). The specimen was memory CD4+ T cells sorted from PBMCs. This receptor was identified in a man aged 50-60 years. Here the CDR3 reads CASSVALGSRDYSGANVLTF. DNA for the CDR3: TGTGCCAGCAGCGTAGCTCTGGGGTCCCGGGATTACTCTGGGGCCAACGTCCTGACTTTC.